This TCR beta chain was found in a study of OX40 agonist ivuxolimab in advanced cancers. Study-wide context: Ivuxolimab, an antibody that agonizes OX40 (CD134), was administered to the patients.

Findings and limits, study-wide: Among the lowest levels of clonal expansion were found in partial responders at 0.1-3.0 mg/kg.

V lost 0 bases to trimming and J lost 4 bases, with 10 bases between them. CDR3 length: 15 amino acids. From germline, CDR1 is SGHDT and CDR2 YYEEEE. With respect to this clone: As yet, its antigen is unknown.

Profiling relied on immunoSEQ multiplex PCR, and the TCRdb table lists in-frame clones only, not all of them. Of 75,000 to 100,000 clones listed, more than 70% are singletons. The V gene is TRBV5-6, the J gene TRBJ2-2; D remains ambiguous. The sequences come from CD4+ or CD8+ T cells sorted from blood, collected in a trial of the OX40 agonist ivuxolimab. The origin of this receptor is an adult with an advanced solid tumor such as melanoma, head and neck, liver or kidney cancer. CDR3 DNA sequence: TGTGCCAGCAGCTTGGGACCACAGATCACCGGGGAGCTGTTTTTT. Its protein product is CASSLGPQITGELFF. Variable domain in full (rest from reference TRBV5-6 and TRBJ2-2): DAGVTQSPTHLIKTRGQQVTLRCSPKSGHDTVSWYQQALGQGPQFIFQYYEEEERQRGNFPDRFSGHQFPNYSSELNVNALLLGDSALYLCASSLGPQITGELFFGEGSRLTVL.